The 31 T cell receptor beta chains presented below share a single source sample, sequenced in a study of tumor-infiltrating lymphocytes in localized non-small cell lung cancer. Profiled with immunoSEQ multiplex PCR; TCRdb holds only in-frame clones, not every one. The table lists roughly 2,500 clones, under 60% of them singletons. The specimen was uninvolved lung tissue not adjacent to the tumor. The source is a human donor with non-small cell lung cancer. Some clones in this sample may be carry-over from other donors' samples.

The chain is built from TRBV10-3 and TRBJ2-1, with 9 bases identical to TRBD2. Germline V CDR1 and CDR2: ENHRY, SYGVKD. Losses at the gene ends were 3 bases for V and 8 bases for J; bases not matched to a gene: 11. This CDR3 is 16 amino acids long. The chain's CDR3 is CAISDNGGRGPDEQFF. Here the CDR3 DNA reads TGTGCCATCAGTGATAACGGCGGGAGGGGGCCAGATGAGCAGTTCTTC.

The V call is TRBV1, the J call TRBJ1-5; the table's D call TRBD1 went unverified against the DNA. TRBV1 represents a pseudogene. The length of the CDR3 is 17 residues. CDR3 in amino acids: CTSRKIPGQGGNQPQHF. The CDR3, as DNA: TGCACCAGCAGAAAAATACCGGGACAGGGTGGCAATCAGCCCCAGCATTTT.

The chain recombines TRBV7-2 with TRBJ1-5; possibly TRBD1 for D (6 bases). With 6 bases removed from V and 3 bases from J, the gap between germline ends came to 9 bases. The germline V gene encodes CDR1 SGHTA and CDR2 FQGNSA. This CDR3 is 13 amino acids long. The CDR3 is CASSTGLNQPQHF. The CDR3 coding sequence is TGTGCCAGCAGTACAGGGCTCAATCAGCCCCAGCATTTT.

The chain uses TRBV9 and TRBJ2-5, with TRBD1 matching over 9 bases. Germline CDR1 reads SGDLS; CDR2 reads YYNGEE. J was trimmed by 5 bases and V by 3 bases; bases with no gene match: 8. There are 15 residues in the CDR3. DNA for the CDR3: TGTGCCAGCAGCGCACAGGGGGCGTTTTGGGAGACCCAGTACTTC. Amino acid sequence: CASSAQGAFWETQYF.

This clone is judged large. The CDR3: CASRQGSYRNTEAFF. CDR3 DNA sequence: TGCGCCAGCAGACAGGGGTCCTATCGGAACACTGAAGCTTTCTTT. The rearrangement uses TRBV5-1 and TRBJ1-1; 7 positions match TRBD1. The junction had 8 bases not matched to a gene; V was cut back by 5 bases and J by 1 base. CDR3 length: 15 amino acids. Germline V CDR1 and CDR2: SGHRS, YFSETQ.

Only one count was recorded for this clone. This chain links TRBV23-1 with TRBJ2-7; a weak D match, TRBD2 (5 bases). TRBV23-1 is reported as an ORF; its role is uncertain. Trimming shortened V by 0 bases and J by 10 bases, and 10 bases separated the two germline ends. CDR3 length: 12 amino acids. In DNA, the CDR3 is TGCGCCAGCAGTCAATCGTCGGGATGTCAGTACTTC. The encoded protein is CASSQSSGCQYF.

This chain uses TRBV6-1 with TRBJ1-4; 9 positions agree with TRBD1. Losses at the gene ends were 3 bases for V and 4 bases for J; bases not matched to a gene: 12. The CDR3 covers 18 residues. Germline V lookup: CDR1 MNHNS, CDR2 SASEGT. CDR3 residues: CASSDLWLATGGNEKLFF. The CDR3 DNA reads TGTGCCAGCAGTGACTTGTGGTTAGCGACAGGGGGTAATGAAAAACTGTTTTTT.

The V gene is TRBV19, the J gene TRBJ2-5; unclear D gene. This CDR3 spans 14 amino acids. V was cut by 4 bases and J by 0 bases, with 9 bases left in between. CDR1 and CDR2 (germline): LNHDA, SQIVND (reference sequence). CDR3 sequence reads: CASSRGGYQETQYF. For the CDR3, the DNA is TGTGCCAGTAGTAGGGGTGGGTACCAAGAGACCCAGTACTTC.

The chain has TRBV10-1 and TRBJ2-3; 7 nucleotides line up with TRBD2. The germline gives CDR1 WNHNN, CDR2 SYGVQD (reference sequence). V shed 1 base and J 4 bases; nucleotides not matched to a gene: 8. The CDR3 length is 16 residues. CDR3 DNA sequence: TGCGCCAGCAGTGAGTGTGTCCAGCGGGGCCCAGATACGCAGTATTTT. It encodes CASSECVQRGPDTQYF.

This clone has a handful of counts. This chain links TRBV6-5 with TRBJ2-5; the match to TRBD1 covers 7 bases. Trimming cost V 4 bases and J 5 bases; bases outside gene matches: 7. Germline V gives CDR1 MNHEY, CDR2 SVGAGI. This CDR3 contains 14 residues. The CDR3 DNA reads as TGTGCCAGCAGTTCTAACCCAGGGGGTGAGACCCAGTACTTC. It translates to CASSSNPGGETQYF.

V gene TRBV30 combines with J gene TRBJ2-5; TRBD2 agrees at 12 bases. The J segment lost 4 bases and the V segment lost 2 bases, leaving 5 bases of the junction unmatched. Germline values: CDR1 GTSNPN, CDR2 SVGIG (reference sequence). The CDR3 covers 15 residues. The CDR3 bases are TGTGCCTGGAGTCTAGCGGGAGGGCCATTAGAGACCCAGTACTTC. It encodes CAWSLAGGPLETQYF.

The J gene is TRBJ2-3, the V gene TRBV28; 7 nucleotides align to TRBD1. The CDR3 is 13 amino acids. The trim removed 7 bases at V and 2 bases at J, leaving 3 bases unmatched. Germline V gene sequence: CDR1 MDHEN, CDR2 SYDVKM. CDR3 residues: CASKGALTDTQYF. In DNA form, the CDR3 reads TGTGCCAGCAAGGGGGCTCTCACAGATACGCAGTATTTT.

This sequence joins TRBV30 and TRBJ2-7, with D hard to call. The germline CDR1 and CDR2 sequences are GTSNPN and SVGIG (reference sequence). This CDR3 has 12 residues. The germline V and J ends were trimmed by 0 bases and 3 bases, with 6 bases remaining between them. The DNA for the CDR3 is TGTGCCTGGAGTGTATCTGTCTACGAGCAGTACTTC. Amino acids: CAWSVSVYEQYF.

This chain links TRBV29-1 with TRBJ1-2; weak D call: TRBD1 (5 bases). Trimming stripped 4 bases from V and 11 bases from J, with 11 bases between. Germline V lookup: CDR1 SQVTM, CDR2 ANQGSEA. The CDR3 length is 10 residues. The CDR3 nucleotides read TGCAGCGTTGGGGACGAGGGGTACACCTTC. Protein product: CSVGDEGYTF.

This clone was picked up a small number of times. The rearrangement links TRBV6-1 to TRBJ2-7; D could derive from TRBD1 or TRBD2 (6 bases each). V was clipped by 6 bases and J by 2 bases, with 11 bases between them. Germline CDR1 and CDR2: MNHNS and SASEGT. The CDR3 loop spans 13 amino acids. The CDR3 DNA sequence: TGTGCCAGCAGACAGGGCGGGGCCTACGAGCAGTACGTC. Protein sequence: CASRQGGAYEQYV.

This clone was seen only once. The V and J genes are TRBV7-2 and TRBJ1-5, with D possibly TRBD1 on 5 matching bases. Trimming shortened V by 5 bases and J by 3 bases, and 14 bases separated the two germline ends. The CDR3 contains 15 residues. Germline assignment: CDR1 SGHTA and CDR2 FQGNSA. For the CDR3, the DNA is TGTGCCAGCAGCCCAGGGAGTGGGGACAATCAGCCCCAGCATTTT. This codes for CASSPGSGDNQPQHF.

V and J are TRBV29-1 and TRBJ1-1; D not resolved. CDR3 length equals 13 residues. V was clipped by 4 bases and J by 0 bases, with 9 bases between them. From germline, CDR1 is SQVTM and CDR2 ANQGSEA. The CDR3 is CSVGWQMNTEAFF. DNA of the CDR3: TGCAGCGTTGGATGGCAGATGAACACTGAAGCTTTCTTT.

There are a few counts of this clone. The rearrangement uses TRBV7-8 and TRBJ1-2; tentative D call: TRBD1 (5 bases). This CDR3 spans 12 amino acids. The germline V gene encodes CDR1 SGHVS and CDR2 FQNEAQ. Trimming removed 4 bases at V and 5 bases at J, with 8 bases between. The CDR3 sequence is CASSYAGYGYTF. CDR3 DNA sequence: TGTGCCAGCAGCTACGCAGGGTATGGCTACACCTTC.

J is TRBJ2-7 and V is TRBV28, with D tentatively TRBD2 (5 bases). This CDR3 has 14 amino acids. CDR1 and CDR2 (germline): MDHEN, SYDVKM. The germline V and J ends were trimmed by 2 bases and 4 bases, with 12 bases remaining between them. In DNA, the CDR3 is TGTGCCAGCAGTTTAGGGAGTATTCGGTACGAGCAGTACTTC. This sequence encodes CASSLGSIRYEQYF.

The CDR3 is CASSAVLAGQAHGEQFF. The DNA for the CDR3 is TGTGCCAGCAGCGCGGTCCTTGCGGGTCAGGCCCACGGTGAGCAGTTCTTC. The chain has TRBV9 and TRBJ2-1; weak D call: TRBD2 (5 bases). Germline lookup yields CDR1 SGDLS and CDR2 YYNGEE. This CDR3 region has 17 residues. V was pared by 3 bases and J by 9 bases, with 25 bases between.

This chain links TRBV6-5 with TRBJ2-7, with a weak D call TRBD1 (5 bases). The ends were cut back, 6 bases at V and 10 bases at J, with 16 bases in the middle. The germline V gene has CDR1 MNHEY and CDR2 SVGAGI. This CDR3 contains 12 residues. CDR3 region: CASSNFLGQQYF. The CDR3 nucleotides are TGTGCCAGCAGCAACTTCCTCGGACAACAGTACTTC.

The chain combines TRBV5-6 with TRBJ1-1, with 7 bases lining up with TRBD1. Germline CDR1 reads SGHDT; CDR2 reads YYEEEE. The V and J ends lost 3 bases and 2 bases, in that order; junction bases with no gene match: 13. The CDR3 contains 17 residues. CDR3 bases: TGTGCCAGCAGCTCCCGGGAGAGGGGGCGGTTTAACACTGAAGCTTTCTTT. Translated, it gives CASSSRERGRFNTEAFF.

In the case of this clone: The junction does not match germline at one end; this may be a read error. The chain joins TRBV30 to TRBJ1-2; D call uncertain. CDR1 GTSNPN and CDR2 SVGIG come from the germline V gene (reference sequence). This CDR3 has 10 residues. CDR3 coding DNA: TGTGCCTGGAGTACATCGGGGAGCACGTTC. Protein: CAWSTSGSTF.

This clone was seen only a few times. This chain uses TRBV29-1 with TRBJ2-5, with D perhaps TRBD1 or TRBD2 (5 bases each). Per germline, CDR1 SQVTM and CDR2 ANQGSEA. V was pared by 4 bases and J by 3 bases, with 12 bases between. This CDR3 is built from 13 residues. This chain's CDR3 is CSVATGPEETQYF. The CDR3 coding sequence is TGCAGCGTTGCTACGGGGCCGGAAGAGACCCAGTACTTC.

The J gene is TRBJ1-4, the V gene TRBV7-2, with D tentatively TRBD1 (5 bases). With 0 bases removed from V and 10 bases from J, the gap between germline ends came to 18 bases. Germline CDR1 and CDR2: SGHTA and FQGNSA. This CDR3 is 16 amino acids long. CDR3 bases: TGTGCCAGCAGCTTAGCGCTCCGGGGTGGACAAGGAAAACTGTTTTTT. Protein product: CASSLALRGGQGKLFF.

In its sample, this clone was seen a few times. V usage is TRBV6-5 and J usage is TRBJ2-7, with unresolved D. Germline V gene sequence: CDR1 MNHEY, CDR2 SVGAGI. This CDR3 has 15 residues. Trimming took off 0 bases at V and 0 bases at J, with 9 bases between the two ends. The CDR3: CASSYSAESSYEQYF. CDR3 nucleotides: TGTGCCAGCAGTTACTCGGCGGAGAGCTCCTACGAGCAGTACTTC.

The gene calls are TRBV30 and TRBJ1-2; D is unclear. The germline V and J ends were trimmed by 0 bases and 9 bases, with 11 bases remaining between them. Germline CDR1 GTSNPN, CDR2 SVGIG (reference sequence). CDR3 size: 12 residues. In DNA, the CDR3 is TGTGCCTGGAGTGTTAGTGAGACCAGCTACACCTTC. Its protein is CAWSVSETSYTF. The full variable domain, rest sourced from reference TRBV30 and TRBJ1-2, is SQTIHQWPATLVQPVGSPLSLECTVEGTSNPNLYWYRQAAGRGLQLLFYSVGIGQISSEVPQNLSASRPQDRQFILSSKKLLLSDSGFYLCAWSVSETSYTFGSGTRLTVV.

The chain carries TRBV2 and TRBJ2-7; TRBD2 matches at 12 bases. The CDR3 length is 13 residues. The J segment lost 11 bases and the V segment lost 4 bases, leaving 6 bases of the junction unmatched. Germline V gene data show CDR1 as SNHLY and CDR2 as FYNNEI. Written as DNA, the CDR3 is TGTGCCAGCAGTGGACTAGCGGGGGCCCAAAAGTACTTC. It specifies CASSGLAGAQKYF.

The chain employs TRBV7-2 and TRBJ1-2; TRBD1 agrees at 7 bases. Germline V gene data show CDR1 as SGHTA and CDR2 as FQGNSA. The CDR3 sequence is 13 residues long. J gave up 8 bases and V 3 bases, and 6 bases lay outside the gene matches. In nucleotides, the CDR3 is TGTGCCAGCAGCTTCGACAGGGCCCAAGGCTACACCTTC. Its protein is CASSFDRAQGYTF.

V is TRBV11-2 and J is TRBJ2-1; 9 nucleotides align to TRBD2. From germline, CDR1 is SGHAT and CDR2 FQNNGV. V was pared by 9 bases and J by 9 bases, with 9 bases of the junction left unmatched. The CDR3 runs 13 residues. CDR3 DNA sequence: TGTGCCAGTATGATAGGGCGGGAGGGTGAGCAGTTCTTC. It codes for CASMIGREGEQFF.

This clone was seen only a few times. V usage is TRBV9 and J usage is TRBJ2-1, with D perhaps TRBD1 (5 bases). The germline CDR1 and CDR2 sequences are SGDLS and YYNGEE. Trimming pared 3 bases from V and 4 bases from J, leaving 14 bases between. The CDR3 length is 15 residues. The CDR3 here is CASSDTTVSYNEQFF. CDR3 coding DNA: TGTGCCAGCAGCGATACGACAGTTAGTTACAATGAGCAGTTCTTC.